This record looks at one T cell receptor beta chain sequence and its context. Its antigen is unknown. Different DNA sequences within this sample yield the same CDR3. 60 Vbeta and 13 Jbeta primers were used in PCR. Sequencing was performed with immunoSEQ multiplex PCR; in TCRdb, only in-frame clones are kept and a portion is missing. The repertoire holds fewer than 250,000 clones, with approximately 70% as singletons. This sample is part of a study of cytomegalovirus exposure and HLA in healthy donors. The CDR3 is 12 residues long. V was cut by 6 bases and J by 5 bases, with 5 bases left in between. Germline CDR1 and CDR2: MNHNS and SASEGT. Study conclusions and caveats: TCR beta chains numbering under 200 were designated cytomegalovirus-associated. Among donors in an Asian-associated ancestry cluster, a later analysis reportedly found fewer N-insertions than the roughly 650-donor mean. Analysis was carried out at a later point, and it linked a missense DCLRE1C variant to TCR beta V- and J-gene trimming.

Nominally healthy donors provided the samples, though records likely missed some immune exposures. The sample taken for sequencing was PBMCs. The clonotype was recovered from a woman aged 25 to 45 in good health and CMV-seronegative. This rearrangement joins TRBV6-1 to TRBJ1-6; the D is unclear. This CDR3 is CASSSDNSPLHF. The CDR3 DNA is TGTGCCAGCAGCAGTGATAATTCACCCCTCCACTTT.